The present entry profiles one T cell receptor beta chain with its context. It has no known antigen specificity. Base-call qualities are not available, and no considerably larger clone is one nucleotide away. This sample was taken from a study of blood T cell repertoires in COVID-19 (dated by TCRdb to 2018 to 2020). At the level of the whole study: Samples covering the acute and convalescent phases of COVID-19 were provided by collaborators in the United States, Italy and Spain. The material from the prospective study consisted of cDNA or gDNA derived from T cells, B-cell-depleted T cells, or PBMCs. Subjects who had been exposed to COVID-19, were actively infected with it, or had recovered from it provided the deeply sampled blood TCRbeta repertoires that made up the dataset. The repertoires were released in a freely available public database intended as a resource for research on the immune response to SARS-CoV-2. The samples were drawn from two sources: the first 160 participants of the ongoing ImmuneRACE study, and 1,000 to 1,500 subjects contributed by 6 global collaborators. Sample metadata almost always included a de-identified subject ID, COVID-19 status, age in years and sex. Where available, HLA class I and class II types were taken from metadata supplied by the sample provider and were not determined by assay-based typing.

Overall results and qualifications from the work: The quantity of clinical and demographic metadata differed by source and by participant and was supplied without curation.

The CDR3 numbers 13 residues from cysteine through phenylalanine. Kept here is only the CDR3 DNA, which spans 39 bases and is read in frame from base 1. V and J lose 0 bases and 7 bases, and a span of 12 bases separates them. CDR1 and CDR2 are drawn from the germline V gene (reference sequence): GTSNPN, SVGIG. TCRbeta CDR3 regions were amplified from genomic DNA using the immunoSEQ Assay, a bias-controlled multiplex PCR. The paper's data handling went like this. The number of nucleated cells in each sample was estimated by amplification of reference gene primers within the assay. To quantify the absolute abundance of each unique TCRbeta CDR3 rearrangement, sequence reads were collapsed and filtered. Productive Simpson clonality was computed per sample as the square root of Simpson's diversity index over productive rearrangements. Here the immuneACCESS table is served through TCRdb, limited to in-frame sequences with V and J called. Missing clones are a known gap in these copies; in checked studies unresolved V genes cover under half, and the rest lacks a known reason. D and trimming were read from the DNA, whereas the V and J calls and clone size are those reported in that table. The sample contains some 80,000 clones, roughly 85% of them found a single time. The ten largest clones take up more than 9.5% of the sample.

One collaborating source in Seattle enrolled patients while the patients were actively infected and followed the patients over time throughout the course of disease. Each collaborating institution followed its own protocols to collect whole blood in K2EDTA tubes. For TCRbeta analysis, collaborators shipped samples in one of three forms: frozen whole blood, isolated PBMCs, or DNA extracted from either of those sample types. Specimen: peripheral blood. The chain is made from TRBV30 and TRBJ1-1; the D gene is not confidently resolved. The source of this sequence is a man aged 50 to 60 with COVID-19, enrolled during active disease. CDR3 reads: CAWSVKGGSEAFF. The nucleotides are TGTGCCTGGAGTGTGAAGGGAGGGAGTGAAGCTTTCTTT.